The clone carrying this T cell receptor beta chain was counted at least ten times. The length of the CDR3 is 15 residues. CDR1 and CDR2 from the germline V gene are SGHVS and FQNEAQ. Trimming removed 5 bases at V and 1 base at J, with 14 bases between. This sample was included in a study of T cells in Graves' hyperthyroidism and ophthalmopathy. Researchers amplified the TCR beta CDR3 regions from RNA transcripts. During a first-round RT-PCR of the TCR CDR3, the HTBI primer set was used. MiXCR was run by TCRdb on the multiplex PCR reads, yielding one entry per CDR3 protein. The sample holds around 390,000 distinct CDR3 sequences, approximately 14% seen once.

The sequence was collected from a woman in her thirties with Graves' ophthalmopathy. The rearrangement joins TRBV7-8 to TRBJ1-1; TRBD1 might be the D (5 bases). Specimen: blood. The CDR3 loop is CASSPRSTGNTEAFF. The CDR3, as DNA: TGTGCCAGCAGCCCCCGATCAACAGGGAACACTGAAGCTTTCTTT. Full variable domain (remainder filled in from reference TRBV7-8 and TRBJ1-1): GAGVSQSPRYKVAKRGQDVALRCDPISGHVSLFWYQQALGQGPEFLTYFQNEAQLDKSGLPSDRFFAERPEGSVSTLKIQRTQQEDSAVYLCASSPRSTGNTEAFFGQGTRLTVV.